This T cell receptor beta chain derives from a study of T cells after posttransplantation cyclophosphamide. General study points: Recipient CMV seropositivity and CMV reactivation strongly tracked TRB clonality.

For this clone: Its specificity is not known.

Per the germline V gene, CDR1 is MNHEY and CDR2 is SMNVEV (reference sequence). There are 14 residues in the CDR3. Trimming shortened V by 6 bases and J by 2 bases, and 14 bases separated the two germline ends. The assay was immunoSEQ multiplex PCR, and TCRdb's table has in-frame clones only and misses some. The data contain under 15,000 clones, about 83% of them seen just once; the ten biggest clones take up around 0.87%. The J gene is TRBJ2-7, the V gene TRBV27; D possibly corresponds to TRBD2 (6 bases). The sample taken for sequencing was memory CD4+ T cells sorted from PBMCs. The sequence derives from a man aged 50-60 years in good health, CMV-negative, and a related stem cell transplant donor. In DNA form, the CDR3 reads TGTGCCAGCAGGGTCGGCGGGGCAACCTACGAGCAGTACTTC. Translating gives CASRVGGATYEQYF.